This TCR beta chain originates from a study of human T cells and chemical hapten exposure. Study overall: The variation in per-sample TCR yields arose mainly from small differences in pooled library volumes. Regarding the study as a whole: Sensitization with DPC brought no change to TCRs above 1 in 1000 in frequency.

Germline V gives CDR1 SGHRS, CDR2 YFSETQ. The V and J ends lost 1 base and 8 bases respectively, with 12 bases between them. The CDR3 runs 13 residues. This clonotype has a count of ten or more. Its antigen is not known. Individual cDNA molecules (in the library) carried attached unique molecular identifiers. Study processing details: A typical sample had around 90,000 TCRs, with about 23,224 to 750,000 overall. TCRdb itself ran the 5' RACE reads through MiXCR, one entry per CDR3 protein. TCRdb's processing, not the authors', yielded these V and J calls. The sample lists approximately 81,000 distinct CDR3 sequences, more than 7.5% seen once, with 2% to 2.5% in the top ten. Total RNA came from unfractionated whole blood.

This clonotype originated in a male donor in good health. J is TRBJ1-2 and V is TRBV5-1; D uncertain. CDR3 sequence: CASSLMGVRGYTF. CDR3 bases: TGCGCCAGCAGCTTGATGGGTGTTCGAGGCTACACCTTC.